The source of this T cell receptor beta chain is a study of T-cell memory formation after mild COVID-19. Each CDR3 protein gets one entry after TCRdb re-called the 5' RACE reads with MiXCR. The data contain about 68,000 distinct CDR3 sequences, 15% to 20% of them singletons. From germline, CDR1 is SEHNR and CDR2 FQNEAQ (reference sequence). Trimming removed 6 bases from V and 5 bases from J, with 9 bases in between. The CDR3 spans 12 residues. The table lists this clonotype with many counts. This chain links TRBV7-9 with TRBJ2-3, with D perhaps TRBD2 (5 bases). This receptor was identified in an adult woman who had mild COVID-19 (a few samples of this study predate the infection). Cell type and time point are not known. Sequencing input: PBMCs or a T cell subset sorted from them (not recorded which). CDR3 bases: TGTGCCAGCAGGATCAGCGGAGATACGCAGTATTTT. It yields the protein CASRISGDTQYF.